The 5 T cell receptor beta chains reported below all come from one sample, sequenced in a study of OX40 agonist ivuxolimab in advanced cancers. Libraries were prepared by immunoSEQ multiplex PCR; TCRdb keeps only in-frame clonotypes and omits some of them. The table lists approximately 58,000 clones, approximately 80% of them singletons. Sample: CD4+ or CD8+ T cells sorted from blood, taken in a trial of the OX40 agonist ivuxolimab. Receptor source: an adult with an advanced solid tumor such as melanoma, head and neck, liver or kidney cancer.

This clone has just a few counts. The chain links TRBV10-2 to TRBJ1-1, with TRBD1 matching over 8 bases. CDR1 and CDR2 (germline): WSHSY, SAAADI. V dropped 3 bases and J dropped 5; count of bases not matched to a gene: 5. The CDR3 sequence is 14 residues long. The DNA of the CDR3 is TGCGCCAGCAGTGACAGGGGGCGAATTACTGAAGCTTTCTTT. Protein sequence: CASSDRGRITEAFF.

The gene calls are TRBV7-2 and TRBJ2-7, with 7 nucleotides matching TRBD2. Germline-derived CDR1 and CDR2 are SGHTA and FQGNSA. The CDR3 has 14 amino acids. V lost 6 bases to trimming and J lost 5 bases; unmatched junction nucleotides: 10. CDR3: CASRSGGIPHEQYF. In DNA, the CDR3 is TGTGCCAGCAGGTCCGGGGGGATCCCCCACGAGCAGTACTTC.

The chain links TRBV2 to TRBJ1-2; weak D call: TRBD1 (6 bases). The CDR3 length is 15 residues. Trimming took 3 bases from V and 3 from J, leaving 14 bases between them. CDR1 is SNHLY and CDR2 is FYNNEI in the germline V gene. The CDR3 is CASSDSRTEYYGYTF. CDR3 nucleotide sequence: TGTGCCAGCAGTGATTCTCGGACAGAGTACTATGGCTACACCTTC.

The genes are TRBV27 and TRBJ2-2, with 7 bases fitting TRBD1. With V trimmed by 5 bases and J by 4 bases, 7 bases remained unmatched. Germline loops: CDR1 MNHEY, CDR2 SMNVEV (reference sequence). The CDR3 covers 15 residues. The chain's CDR3 is CASSREGQPTGELFF. CDR3 nucleotide sequence: TGTGCCAGCAGTCGAGAGGGACAGCCCACCGGGGAGCTGTTTTTT.

V usage is TRBV13 and J usage is TRBJ2-5; D is possibly TRBD2 (5 bases). The CDR3 covers 16 residues. Per the germline V gene, CDR1 is PRHDT and CDR2 is FYEKMQ (reference sequence). V was cut by 2 bases and J by 5 bases, with 18 bases left in between. This CDR3 is CASSLLVRGRRETQYF. The CDR3 region has the DNA TGTGCCAGCAGCTTACTAGTTCGGGGAAGAAGGGAGACCCAGTACTTC.